This is a list of T cell receptor beta chains from one sample in a study of blood T cell repertoires in COVID-19. Some clones are missing from TCRdb's copy, which holds only in-frame ones; the method was immunoSEQ multiplex PCR. The sample includes some 43,000 clones, about nine tenths of them seen just once. Sequencing was done on a sample of peripheral blood. These TCRs come from a human donor in a cohort sampled during active COVID-19. Each CDR3 is given with its conserved first and last residue. The D gene is left open where the match is weak. Rows may omit the clone size; those that give it use once, few, many or a size class.

cdr3_nt: TGTGCCAGCAGTAGCAAGACCCGAACGTTGTTAGCCGAGCAGTACTTC
cdr3_aa: CASSSKTRTLLAEQYF
clone_size: NA
j_call: TRBJ2-7
v_call: TRBV27
d_call: NA

cdr3_nt: TGTGCCAGCAGTCCATGGGGGGGCGCCCGGAATGGCTACACCTTC
cdr3_aa: CASSPWGGARNGYTF
clone_size: once
j_call: TRBJ1-2
v_call: TRBV27
d_call: NA

cdr3_nt: TGTGCCAGCAGAACCGGGACGCAGGGGGAGCAGTACTTC
cdr3_aa: CASRTGTQGEQYF
clone_size: NA
j_call: TRBJ2-7
v_call: TRBV5-4
d_call: NA

cdr3_nt: TGTGCCAGCAGTTACTCCCCATTGACTAGCGGGGATTACGAGCAGTACTTC
cdr3_aa: CASSYSPLTSGDYEQYF
clone_size: NA
j_call: TRBJ2-7
v_call: TRBV6-2/TRBV6-3
d_call: TRBD2

cdr3_nt: TGTGCCTGGAGTGTACCGGGGAGCTCCTACGAGCAGTACTTC
cdr3_aa: CAWSVPGSSYEQYF
clone_size: NA
j_call: TRBJ2-7
v_call: TRBV30
d_call: NA

cdr3_nt: TGTGCCAGCAGTGAGAGACAGGGGGCCGTCACCGGGGAGCTGTTTTTT
cdr3_aa: CASSERQGAVTGELFF
clone_size: NA
j_call: TRBJ2-2
v_call: TRBV25-1
d_call: TRBD1

cdr3_nt: TGTGCCAGCAGCTTAACCCACCGCTTACGGGACTCCAACTATGGCTACACCTTC
cdr3_aa: CASSLTHRLRDSNYGYTF
clone_size: NA
j_call: TRBJ1-2
v_call: TRBV7-9
d_call: NA

cdr3_nt: TGTGCCAGCAGCCAAGCGGCGGGAGACAGCTCCTACGAGCAGTACTTC
cdr3_aa: CASSQAAGDSSYEQYF
clone_size: NA
j_call: TRBJ2-7
v_call: TRBV4-2
d_call: TRBD2

cdr3_nt: TGTGCCAGTAGTCCAAGCGAACTCACAGATACGCAGTATTTT
cdr3_aa: CASSPSELTDTQYF
clone_size: once
j_call: TRBJ2-3
v_call: TRBV19
d_call: NA

cdr3_nt: TGTGCCAGCAGCCTCTCCCCCTGGGACAGAGCTACTGAAGCTTTCTTT
cdr3_aa: CASSLSPWDRATEAFF
clone_size: NA
j_call: TRBJ1-1
v_call: TRBV14
d_call: TRBD1

cdr3_nt: TGTGCCAGCAGCGTAGGACTAGCGACTAGCACAGATACGCAGTATTTT
cdr3_aa: CASSVGLATSTDTQYF
clone_size: NA
j_call: TRBJ2-3
v_call: TRBV9
d_call: TRBD2

cdr3_nt: TGTGCCACCAGAAACGACAGGGCGAACACTGAAGCTTTCTTT
cdr3_aa: CATRNDRANTEAFF
clone_size: NA
j_call: TRBJ1-1
v_call: TRBV15
d_call: TRBD1

cdr3_nt: TGTGCCAGCAGCCTACTGACTAGCGGGAGTTATTACAATGAGCAGTTCTTC
cdr3_aa: CASSLLTSGSYYNEQFF
clone_size: NA
j_call: TRBJ2-1
v_call: TRBV11-2
d_call: TRBD2

cdr3_nt: TGTGCCAGCAGCTTAGGAGGGTCCGGGACAGGGACCTACGAGCAGTACTTC
cdr3_aa: CASSLGGSGTGTYEQYF
clone_size: NA
j_call: TRBJ2-7
v_call: TRBV7-8
d_call: TRBD1

cdr3_nt: TGTGCCAGCAGCCCATACGGGGTCGGAACTAATGAAAAACTGTTTTTT
cdr3_aa: CASSPYGVGTNEKLFF
clone_size: NA
j_call: TRBJ1-4
v_call: TRBV6-6
d_call: NA

cdr3_nt: TGCAGCGTGTCACAGGGGACTAGCGGGAAGTTGCAGTACTTC
cdr3_aa: CSVSQGTSGKLQYF
clone_size: NA
j_call: TRBJ2-7
v_call: TRBV29-1
d_call: TRBD2

cdr3_nt: TGTGCCAGCAGTCCAAGACAGGACGAGCAGTTCTTC
cdr3_aa: CASSPRQDEQFF
clone_size: few
j_call: TRBJ2-1
v_call: TRBV12-3/TRBV12-4
d_call: NA

cdr3_nt: TGTGCCAGCAGATTCTCCCCCGCGGGGGGGGGTGAAAAACTGTTTTTT
cdr3_aa: CASRFSPAGGGEKLFF
clone_size: few
j_call: TRBJ1-4
v_call: TRBV5-5
d_call: NA

cdr3_nt: TGTGCCAGCAGCCCCGGAGATCAGGGGGTTCAAGAGACCCAGTACTTC
cdr3_aa: CASSPGDQGVQETQYF
clone_size: NA
j_call: TRBJ2-5
v_call: TRBV5-6
d_call: TRBD1

cdr3_nt: TGCGCCAGCAGCCAAGCTTCAACAGGGGGCCATGGCTACACCTTC
cdr3_aa: CASSQASTGGHGYTF
clone_size: NA
j_call: TRBJ1-2
v_call: TRBV4-3
d_call: TRBD1

cdr3_nt: TGTGCCAGCAGGCCGCAGGGGTACAGCACAGATACGCAGTATTTT
cdr3_aa: CASRPQGYSTDTQYF
clone_size: NA
j_call: TRBJ2-3
v_call: TRBV18
d_call: NA

cdr3_nt: TGCAGCGTTGTTCCGGGACAGGGCTATGGCTACACCTTC
cdr3_aa: CSVVPGQGYGYTF
clone_size: NA
j_call: TRBJ1-2
v_call: TRBV29-1
d_call: TRBD1

cdr3_nt: TGTGCCAGCAGCAAATACAATGAGCAGTTCTTC
cdr3_aa: CASSKYNEQFF
clone_size: NA
j_call: TRBJ2-1
v_call: TRBV28
d_call: NA

cdr3_nt: TGTGCCAGCAGCTTGGCCACACTAGCGGGAGCGGTGTCGCAGTATTTT
cdr3_aa: CASSLATLAGAVSQYF
clone_size: NA
j_call: TRBJ2-3
v_call: TRBV5-5
d_call: TRBD2

cdr3_nt: TGTGCCAGCAGTGTTGACAGGGGTGGTGCTTTCTTT
cdr3_aa: CASSVDRGGAFF
clone_size: NA
j_call: TRBJ1-1
v_call: TRBV2
d_call: TRBD1

cdr3_nt: TGTGCTAGCGGGAGGGGGTGGGAGCAGTTCTTC
cdr3_aa: CASGRGWEQFF
clone_size: once
j_call: TRBJ2-1
v_call: TRBV30
d_call: TRBD2

cdr3_nt: TGTGCCAGCAGCCAGTTGACAGGGAAGACTGAAGCTTTCTTT
cdr3_aa: CASSQLTGKTEAFF
clone_size: medium-sized
j_call: TRBJ1-1
v_call: TRBV3-1/TRBV3-2
d_call: TRBD1

cdr3_nt: TGTGCCAGCAGTTTGCAGGTGAACACTGAAGCTTTCTTT
cdr3_aa: CASSLQVNTEAFF
clone_size: NA
j_call: TRBJ1-1
v_call: TRBV12-3/TRBV12-4
d_call: NA

cdr3_nt: TGTGCCAGCAGCCGAGGACAGCGGGACTACAATGAGCAGTTCTTC
cdr3_aa: CASSRGQRDYNEQFF
clone_size: NA
j_call: TRBJ2-1
v_call: TRBV3-1/TRBV3-2
d_call: NA

cdr3_nt: TGTGCCAGCAGTCCAACCCGCCAGGGGGCTTCCCCTAATAACTATGGCTACACCTTC
cdr3_aa: CASSPTRQGASPNNYGYTF
clone_size: NA
j_call: TRBJ1-2
v_call: TRBV28
d_call: TRBD1

cdr3_nt: TGTGCCAGCTCCGGACAAAAGAACACTGAAGCTTTCTTT
cdr3_aa: CASSGQKNTEAFF
clone_size: NA
j_call: TRBJ1-1
v_call: TRBV18
d_call: NA

cdr3_nt: TGTGCCAGCAGCGAGGTTGGGGAGACTAATGAAAAACTGTTTTTT
cdr3_aa: CASSEVGETNEKLFF
clone_size: NA
j_call: TRBJ1-4
v_call: TRBV14
d_call: NA

cdr3_nt: TGTGCCAGCAGTTACTCCCCGGGACAAGGGCACCACTTT
cdr3_aa: CASSYSPGQGHHF
clone_size: NA
j_call: TRBJ1-6
v_call: TRBV6-5
d_call: NA

cdr3_nt: TGTGCCAGCAGCCGTACATTCCAAGAGACCCAGTACTTC
cdr3_aa: CASSRTFQETQYF
clone_size: NA
j_call: TRBJ2-5
v_call: TRBV6-2/TRBV6-3
d_call: NA

cdr3_nt: TGTGCCAGCAGTTCGCGGCCTGGAAACACCATATATTTT
cdr3_aa: CASSSRPGNTIYF
clone_size: NA
j_call: TRBJ1-3
v_call: TRBV2
d_call: NA

cdr3_nt: TGTGCCAGCAGTGAAGTCCTAGCGGGAGTTCAAGATACGCAGTATTTT
cdr3_aa: CASSEVLAGVQDTQYF
clone_size: NA
j_call: TRBJ2-3
v_call: TRBV6-1
d_call: TRBD2

cdr3_nt: TGTGCCAGCAGCGGGGGGGACGGAATGAACACTGAAGCTTTCTTT
cdr3_aa: CASSGGDGMNTEAFF
clone_size: NA
j_call: TRBJ1-1
v_call: TRBV5-5
d_call: NA

cdr3_nt: TGTGCCAGCTCACCCGGGACAGTCTATGGCTACACCTTC
cdr3_aa: CASSPGTVYGYTF
clone_size: NA
j_call: TRBJ1-2
v_call: TRBV18
d_call: TRBD1

cdr3_nt: TGTGCCAGCTCACTCGGGGAGGTTCAGCCCCAGCATTTT
cdr3_aa: CASSLGEVQPQHF
clone_size: NA
j_call: TRBJ1-5
v_call: TRBV18
d_call: NA

cdr3_nt: TGTGCCACCAGCAGGGGCTTCAGCTCCTACAATGAGCAGTTCTTC
cdr3_aa: CATSRGFSSYNEQFF
clone_size: once
j_call: TRBJ2-1
v_call: TRBV15
d_call: NA

cdr3_nt: TGCAGCCCACAAGGACAGGCTATCACCAACGGATCGGGAAACACCATATATTTT
cdr3_aa: CSPQGQAITNGSGNTIYF
clone_size: NA
j_call: TRBJ1-3
v_call: TRBV29-1
d_call: TRBD1

cdr3_nt: TGCAGCGTTGACTGGCCCCAGGGGACAGATACGCAGTATTTT
cdr3_aa: CSVDWPQGTDTQYF
clone_size: NA
j_call: TRBJ2-3
v_call: TRBV29-1
d_call: NA

cdr3_nt: TGTGCCAGCAGTGGGGGACTAGCGGGAGTAGGGATCTCCTACGAGCAGTACTTC
cdr3_aa: CASSGGLAGVGISYEQYF
clone_size: once
j_call: TRBJ2-7
v_call: TRBV28
d_call: TRBD2

cdr3_nt: TGCAGCGTTGGCACAGGGCAAACGCGGGAGCAGTACTTC
cdr3_aa: CSVGTGQTREQYF
clone_size: NA
j_call: TRBJ2-7
v_call: TRBV29-1
d_call: NA

cdr3_nt: TGTGCCAGCAGCAAATACCGACAGGGACTCTCCTACGAGCAGTACTTC
cdr3_aa: CASSKYRQGLSYEQYF
clone_size: once
j_call: TRBJ2-7
v_call: TRBV7-9
d_call: NA

cdr3_nt: TGTGCCAGCGCTAACTTCCGCGGTGCAGATACGCAGTATTTT
cdr3_aa: CASANFRGADTQYF
clone_size: NA
j_call: TRBJ2-3
v_call: TRBV6-5
d_call: NA

cdr3_nt: TGTGCCTGGAGCCCTTGGGACAGCAGCTCCTACGAGCAGTACTTC
cdr3_aa: CAWSPWDSSSYEQYF
clone_size: NA
j_call: TRBJ2-7
v_call: TRBV30
d_call: TRBD1

cdr3_nt: TGTGCCAGCAGCCTCTCCGGGACTAACTTCAATGAGCAGTTCTTC
cdr3_aa: CASSLSGTNFNEQFF
clone_size: NA
j_call: TRBJ2-1
v_call: TRBV3-1/TRBV3-2
d_call: TRBD2

cdr3_nt: TGTGCCAGCAGCTTCAGCGGGAGCTCCTACAATGAGCAGTTCTTC
cdr3_aa: CASSFSGSSYNEQFF
clone_size: NA
j_call: TRBJ2-1
v_call: TRBV7-3
d_call: TRBD2

cdr3_nt: TGTGCCAGCAGTGAACTAACTAGCGGAAGCTCCTACAATGAGCAGTTCTTC
cdr3_aa: CASSELTSGSSYNEQFF
clone_size: NA
j_call: TRBJ2-1
v_call: TRBV25-1
d_call: TRBD2

cdr3_nt: TGTGCCAGCAGCTTAGGAGGCCCAGCGGGAGTTCCTGATACGCAGTATTTT
cdr3_aa: CASSLGGPAGVPDTQYF
clone_size: medium-sized
j_call: TRBJ2-3
v_call: TRBV13
d_call: TRBD2

cdr3_nt: TGTGCCAGCAGTGGGGCAGAGACCCAGTACTTC
cdr3_aa: CASSGAETQYF
clone_size: once
j_call: TRBJ2-5
v_call: TRBV2
d_call: NA

cdr3_nt: TGTGCCAGCAGCCCGCAACGGACAGGGGGCCGCTACACCTTC
cdr3_aa: CASSPQRTGGRYTF
clone_size: NA
j_call: TRBJ1-2
v_call: TRBV7-8
d_call: TRBD1